This TCR beta chain was documented in a study of radiotherapy plus CTLA-4 blockade in lung cancer. Study in general: Of the patients, around 17% showed objective responses and about 30% attained disease control. Broader study findings: Blood saw expansion of tumor-derived TCR clones after radiotherapy plus ipilimumab.

From germline, CDR1 is SGHTA and CDR2 FQGNSA. The germline V and J ends were trimmed by 7 bases and 7 bases, with 20 bases remaining between them. The CDR3 runs 16 residues. Note on this clone: Its antigen is undetermined.

Sequenced by immunoSEQ multiplex PCR; TCRdb stores in-frame clones only, minus some. Counted here are about 110,000 clones, under 90% occurring once; the ten biggest clones make up roughly 2.5%. The V gene is TRBV7-2, the J gene TRBJ1-6; maybe TRBD1 (5 bases). Specimen: peripheral blood, collected from a patient treated with radiotherapy plus ipilimumab. This TCR derives from a human donor with non-small cell lung cancer that progressed on radiotherapy plus ipilimumab. Some clones in this sample may be carry-over from other donors' samples. The CDR3 coding sequence is TGTGCCAGCACCGGGACGGCTAGCTATATGAATTCACCCCTCCACTTT. It yields the protein CASTGTASYMNSPLHF.